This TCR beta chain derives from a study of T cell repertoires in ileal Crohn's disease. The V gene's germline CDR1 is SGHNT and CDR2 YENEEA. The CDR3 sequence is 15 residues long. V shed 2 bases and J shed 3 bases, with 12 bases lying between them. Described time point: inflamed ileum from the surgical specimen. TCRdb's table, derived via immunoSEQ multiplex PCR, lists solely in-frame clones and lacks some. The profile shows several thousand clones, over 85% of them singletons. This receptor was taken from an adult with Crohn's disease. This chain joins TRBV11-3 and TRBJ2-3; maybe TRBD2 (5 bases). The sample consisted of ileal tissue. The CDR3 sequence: CASSLREASTDTQYF. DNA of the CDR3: TGTGCCAGCAGCTTACGGGAAGCTTCGACAGATACGCAGTATTTT.